In its sample, the clone carrying this TCR beta chain was seen many times. These data originate in a study of T-cell reconstitution after alpha-beta-depleted transplantation in children. V lost 3 bases and J lost 2, with 11 bases in between. The CDR3 is 16 amino acids. The germline V gene has CDR1 SGHVS and CDR2 FQNEAQ. During its preparation, the TCRbeta library received unique molecular identifiers. MiXCR, applied by TCRdb to the PCR reads, yields one record per CDR3 protein. Here the sample spans 700,000 to 850,000 distinct CDR3 sequences, 16% being singletons. The chain is built from TRBV7-8 and TRBJ2-6; D is unclear. This clonotype was sampled from a male patient aged 5 to 17 who had a stem cell transplant for acute lymphoblastic leukemia, so the T cells may come from the graft donor. This material consisted of PBMCs, mostly from graft donor cells, taken 360 days after TCRalphabeta/CD19-depleted stem cell transplant. As DNA, the CDR3 is TGTGCCAGCAGCTTCTATAGGCTAGCTGGGGCCAACGTCCTGACTTTC. Translated, it gives CASSFYRLAGANVLTF.